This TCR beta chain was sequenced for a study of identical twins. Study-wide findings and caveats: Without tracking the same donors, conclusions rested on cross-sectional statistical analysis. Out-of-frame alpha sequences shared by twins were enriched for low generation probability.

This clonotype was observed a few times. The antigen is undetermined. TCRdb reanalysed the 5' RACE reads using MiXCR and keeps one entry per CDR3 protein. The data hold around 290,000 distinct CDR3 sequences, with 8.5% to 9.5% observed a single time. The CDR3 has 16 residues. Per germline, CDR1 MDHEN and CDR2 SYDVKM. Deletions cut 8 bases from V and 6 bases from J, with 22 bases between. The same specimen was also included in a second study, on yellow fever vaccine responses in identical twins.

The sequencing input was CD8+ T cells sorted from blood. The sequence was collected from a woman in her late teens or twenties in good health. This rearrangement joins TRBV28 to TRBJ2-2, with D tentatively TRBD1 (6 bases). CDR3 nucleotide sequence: TGTGCCAGCGCCCCCAGGGGCAATTTTCCTCCCGGGGAGCTGTTTTTT. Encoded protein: CASAPRGNFPPGELFF.